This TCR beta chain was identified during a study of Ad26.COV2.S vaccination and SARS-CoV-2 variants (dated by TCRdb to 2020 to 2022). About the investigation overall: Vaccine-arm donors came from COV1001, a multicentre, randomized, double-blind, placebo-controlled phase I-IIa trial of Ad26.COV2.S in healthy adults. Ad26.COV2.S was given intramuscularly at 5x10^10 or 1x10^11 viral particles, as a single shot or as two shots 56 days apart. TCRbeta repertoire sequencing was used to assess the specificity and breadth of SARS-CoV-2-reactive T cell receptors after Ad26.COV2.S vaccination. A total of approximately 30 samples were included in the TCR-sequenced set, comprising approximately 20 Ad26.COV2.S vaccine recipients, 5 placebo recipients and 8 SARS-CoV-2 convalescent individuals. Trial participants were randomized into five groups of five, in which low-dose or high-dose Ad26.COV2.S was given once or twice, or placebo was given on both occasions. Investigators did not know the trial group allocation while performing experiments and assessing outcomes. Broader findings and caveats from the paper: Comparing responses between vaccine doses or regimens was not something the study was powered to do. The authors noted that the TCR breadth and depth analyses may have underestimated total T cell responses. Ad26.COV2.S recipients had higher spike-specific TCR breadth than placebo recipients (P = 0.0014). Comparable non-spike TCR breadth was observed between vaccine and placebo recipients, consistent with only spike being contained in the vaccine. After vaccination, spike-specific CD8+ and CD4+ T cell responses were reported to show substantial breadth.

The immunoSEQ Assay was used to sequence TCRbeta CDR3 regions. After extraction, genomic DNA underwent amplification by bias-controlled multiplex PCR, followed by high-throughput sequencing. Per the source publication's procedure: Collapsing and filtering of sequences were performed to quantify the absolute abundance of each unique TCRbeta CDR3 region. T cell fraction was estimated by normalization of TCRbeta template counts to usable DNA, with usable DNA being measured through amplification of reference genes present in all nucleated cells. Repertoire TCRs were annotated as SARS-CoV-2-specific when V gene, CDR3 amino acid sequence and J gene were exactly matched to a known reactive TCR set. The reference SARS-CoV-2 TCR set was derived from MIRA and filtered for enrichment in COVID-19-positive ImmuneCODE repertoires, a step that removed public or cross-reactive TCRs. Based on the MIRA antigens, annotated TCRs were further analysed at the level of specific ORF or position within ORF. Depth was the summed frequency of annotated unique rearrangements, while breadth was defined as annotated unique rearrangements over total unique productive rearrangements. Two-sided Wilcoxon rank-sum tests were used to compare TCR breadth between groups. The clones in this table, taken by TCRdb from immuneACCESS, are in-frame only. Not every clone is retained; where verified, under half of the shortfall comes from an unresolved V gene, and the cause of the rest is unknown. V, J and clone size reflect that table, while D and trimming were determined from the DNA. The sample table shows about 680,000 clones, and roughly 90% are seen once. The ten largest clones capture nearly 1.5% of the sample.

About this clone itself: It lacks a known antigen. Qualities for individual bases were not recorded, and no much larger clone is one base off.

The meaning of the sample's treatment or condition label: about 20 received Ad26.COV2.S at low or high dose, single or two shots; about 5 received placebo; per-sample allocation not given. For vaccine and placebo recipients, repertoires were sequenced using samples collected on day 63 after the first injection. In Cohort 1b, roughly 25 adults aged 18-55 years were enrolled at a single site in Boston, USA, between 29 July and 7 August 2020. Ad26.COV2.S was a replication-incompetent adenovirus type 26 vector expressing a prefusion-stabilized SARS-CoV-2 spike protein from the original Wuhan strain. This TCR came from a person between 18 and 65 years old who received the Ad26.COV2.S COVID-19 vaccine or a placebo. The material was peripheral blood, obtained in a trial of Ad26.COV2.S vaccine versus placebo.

Here the CDR3 is given as CASSLESTGETNVLTF. Here is the DNA: TGTGCCAGCAGCTTAGAGTCGACAGGGGAAACCAACGTCCTGACTTTC. The receptor chain draws on TRBV7-9 and TRBJ2-6, with 8 central nucleotides matching TRBD1. Trimming accounts for 1 base at V and 8 bases at J, while the number of junction bases matched to no gene is 7. Including the terminal cysteine and phenylalanine, the CDR3 comprises 16 residues. Of all the DNA, just the CDR3 is kept, 48 bases in frame from base 1. CDR1 and CDR2 were assigned from the germline V gene (reference sequence) as SEHNR and FQNEAQ.